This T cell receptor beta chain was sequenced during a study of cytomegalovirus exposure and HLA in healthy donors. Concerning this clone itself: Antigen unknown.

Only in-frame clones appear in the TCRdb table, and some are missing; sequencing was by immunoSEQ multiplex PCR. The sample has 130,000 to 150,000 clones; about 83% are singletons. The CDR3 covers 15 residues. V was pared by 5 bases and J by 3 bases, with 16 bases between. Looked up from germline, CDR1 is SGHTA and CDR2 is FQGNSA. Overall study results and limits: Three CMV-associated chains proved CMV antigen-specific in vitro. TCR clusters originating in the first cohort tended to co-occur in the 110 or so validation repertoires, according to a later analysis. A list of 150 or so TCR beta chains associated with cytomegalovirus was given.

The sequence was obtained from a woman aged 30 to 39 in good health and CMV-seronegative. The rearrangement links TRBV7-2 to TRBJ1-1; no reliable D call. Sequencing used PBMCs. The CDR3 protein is CASSRRRSSDTEAFF. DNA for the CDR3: TGTGCCAGCAGCCGGCGCCGGAGTAGTGACACTGAAGCTTTCTTT.